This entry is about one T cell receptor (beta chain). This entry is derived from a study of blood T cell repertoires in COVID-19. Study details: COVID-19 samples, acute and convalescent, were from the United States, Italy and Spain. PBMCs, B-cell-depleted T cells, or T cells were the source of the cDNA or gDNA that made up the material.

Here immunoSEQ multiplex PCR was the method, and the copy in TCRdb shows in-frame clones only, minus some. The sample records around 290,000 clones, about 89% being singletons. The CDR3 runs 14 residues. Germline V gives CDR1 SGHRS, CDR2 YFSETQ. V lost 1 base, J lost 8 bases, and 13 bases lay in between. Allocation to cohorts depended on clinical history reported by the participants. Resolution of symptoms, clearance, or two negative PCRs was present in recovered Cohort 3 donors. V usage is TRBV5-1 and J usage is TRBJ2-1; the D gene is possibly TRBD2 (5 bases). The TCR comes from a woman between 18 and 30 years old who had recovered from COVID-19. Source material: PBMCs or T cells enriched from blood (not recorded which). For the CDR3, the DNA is TGCGCCAGCAGCTTGATTATACGAGGGTATGAGCAGTTCTTC. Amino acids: CASSLIIRGYEQFF.